These 6 T cell receptor beta chains originate from one sample sequenced in a study of blood T cells in healthy people across ages. Primers used in a second PCR of about 7 to 12 cycles were a sample-barcoded 5' primer and a J-beta primer mix. TCRdb re-called the 5' RACE reads with MiXCR, one entry per CDR3 protein. Of about 1.5 million distinct CDR3 sequences listed, around 39% are singletons. The specimen sequenced was blood. The receptors derive from a woman between 18 and 29 years old in good health.

J is TRBJ2-4 and V is TRBV27, with D possibly being TRBD1 (6 bases). The J call may be in error: the DNA end matches TRBJ2-5 better. The germline V gene encodes CDR1 MNHEY and CDR2 SMNVEV (reference sequence). The CDR3 runs 16 residues. Here the CDR3 DNA reads TGTGCCAGCAGTTTAGGAGGCAGGGGCGGGTTGGAGACCCAGTACTTC. Translation gives CASSLGGRGGLETQYF.

The genes are TRBV29-1 and TRBJ2-1; the D is unclear. Germline CDR1 is SQVTM and CDR2 is ANQGSEA. The V end was cut by 4 bases, the J end by 8 bases, with 12 bases between. This CDR3 has 12 amino acids. The CDR3 is CSVGWVFDEQFF. The CDR3 DNA sequence: TGCAGCGTTGGATGGGTATTCGATGAGCAGTTCTTC.

Regarding this clonotype: This clone may be a read error of a much larger clone one base away. The V call is TRBV5-1, the J call TRBJ2-5; tentatively, D is TRBD2 (6 bases). CDR3 length: 14 amino acids. CDR1 is SGHRS, CDR2 YFSETQ, per germline. The CDR3 DNA sequence: TGCGCCTGCAGCTTGGAGGGGTACCAAGAGACCCAGTACTTC. Its protein is CACSLEGYQETQYF.

For the CDR3, the DNA is TGTGCCAGCAGCCAGCTAGCGGGAGGGGGCGAGCAGTACTTC. Its translation: CASSQLAGGGEQYF. The chain has TRBV3-1 and TRBJ2-7; 12 bases are shared with TRBD2. The CDR3 runs to 14 residues. V shed 3 bases and J 6 bases; nucleotides not matched to a gene: 3. Germline CDR1 LGHDT, CDR2 YNNKEL (reference sequence).

The chain links TRBV10-3 to TRBJ2-5; 9 nucleotides line up with TRBD2. The trim removed 9 bases at V and 1 base at J, leaving 6 bases unmatched. The CDR3 spans 14 residues. Germline loops: CDR1 ENHRY, CDR2 SYGVKD. The CDR3 sequence is CAIATSGLQETQYF. DNA of the CDR3: TGTGCCATAGCCACTAGCGGGCTCCAAGAGACCCAGTACTTC.

The sample holds a few counts of this clonotype. The chain employs TRBV7-3 and TRBJ2-3; TRBD2 matches at 9 bases. J gave up 0 bases and V 4 bases, and 5 bases lay outside the gene matches. The CDR3 runs 16 residues. From germline, CDR1 is SGHTA and CDR2 FQGTGA. This CDR3 reads CASSSERGASTDTQYF. The CDR3 coding sequence is TGTGCCAGCAGCTCAGAGCGGGGGGCTAGCACAGATACGCAGTATTTT. The full variable domain, rest sourced from reference TRBV7-3 and TRBJ2-3, is GAGVSQTPSNKVTEKGKYVELRCDPISGHTALYWYRQSLGQGPEFLIYFQGTGAADDSGLPNDRFFAVRPEGSVSTLKIQRTERGDSAVYLCASSSERGASTDTQYFGPGTRLTVL.